The next 27 T cell receptor beta chains were all read from a single sample in a study of cytomegalovirus exposure and HLA in healthy donors. 60 Vbeta and 13 Jbeta primers were used in PCR. Assay used: immunoSEQ multiplex PCR; TCRdb lists only in-frame clones, some missing. The sample has about 70,000 clones, around 70% seen once. The sequenced sample consisted of PBMCs. These receptors were taken from a human donor in good health.

This rearrangement joins TRBV27 to TRBJ2-7; TRBD1 is a possible D gene (6 bases). The CDR3 runs to 14 residues. CDR1 is MNHEY and CDR2 is SMNVEV in the germline V gene (reference sequence). Trimming pared 5 bases from V and 6 bases from J, leaving 17 bases between. CDR3 bases: TGTGCCAGCAGTCCGCAGGGGCAGGCGTCCGAGCAGTACTTC. Its translation is CASSPQGQASEQYF.

The genes are TRBV5-1 and TRBJ1-4; D call uncertain. The V end was cut by 4 bases, the J end by 4 bases, with 11 bases between. The CDR3 extends over 14 amino acids. Germline CDR1 is SGHRS and CDR2 is YFSETQ. The CDR3 region has the DNA TGCGCCAGCAGCAGAGACGGAGATAATGAAAAACTGTTTTTT. This encodes CASSRDGDNEKLFF.

The CDR3 sequence is CASRRVDRGGGNTEAFF. CDR3 sequence (DNA): TGTGCCAGCAGGAGAGTCGACAGGGGTGGGGGCAACACTGAAGCTTTCTTT. The chain recombines TRBV25-1 with TRBJ1-1; 8 bases agree with TRBD1. V gave up 6 bases and J gave up 2 bases; unmatched junction bases: 14. The CDR3 length is 17 residues. Germline loops: CDR1 MGHDK, CDR2 SYGVNS.

This chain uses TRBV10-1 with TRBJ2-2, with D possibly TRBD2 on 6 matching bases. V was clipped by 2 bases and J by 5 bases, with 9 bases between them. Germline V gene data show CDR1 as WNHNN and CDR2 as SYGVQD (reference sequence). This CDR3 region has 14 residues. In nucleotides, the CDR3 is TGCGCCAGCAGTGAGGCGGGGCCGACCGGGGAGCTGTTTTTT. Residues: CASSEAGPTGELFF.

This clone has just a few counts. The genes are TRBV7-3 and TRBJ2-3; 7 bases line up with TRBD2. The CDR3 sequence is 16 residues long. The junction had 5 bases not matched to a gene; V was cut back by 2 bases and J by 0 bases. Germline-derived CDR1 and CDR2 are SGHTA and FQGTGA. CDR3 sequence: CASSLGAGLSTDTQYF. As DNA, the CDR3 is TGTGCCAGCAGCTTAGGAGCGGGGCTCAGCACAGATACGCAGTATTTT.

The chain recombines TRBV30 with TRBJ2-5; D perhaps matches TRBD2 (7 bases). V was shortened by 2 bases and J by 8 bases, with 36 bases between the two germline ends. The CDR3 consists of 20 residues. Germline V gene data show CDR1 as GTSNPN and CDR2 as SVGIG (reference sequence). CDR3: CAWSPPGAGLLPSDSGTQYF. The CDR3 DNA is TGTGCCTGGAGTCCCCCGGGGGCGGGACTACTACCAAGCGATTCGGGCACCCAGTACTTC.

The chain combines TRBV27 with TRBJ1-1; D is unresolved. Germline V lookup: CDR1 MNHEY, CDR2 SMNVEV (reference sequence). The germline V and J ends were trimmed by 0 bases and 0 bases, with 8 bases remaining between them. The CDR3 runs to 15 residues. CDR3 region: CASSLSGNLNTEAFF. In nucleotides, the CDR3 is TGTGCCAGCAGTTTATCGGGCAATCTGAACACTGAAGCTTTCTTT.

J is TRBJ1-2 and V is TRBV5-1, with D perhaps TRBD1 (6 bases). The germline V gene encodes CDR1 SGHRS and CDR2 YFSETQ. CDR3 length equals 16 residues. The V end lost 0 bases, the J end lost 7 bases, and 19 bases lay between the germline ends. The CDR3, as DNA: TGCGCCAGCAGCTTGGCCGGGTTACAGGGTATGAGTGGCTACACCTTC. It specifies CASSLAGLQGMSGYTF. Using reference TRBV5-1 and TRBJ1-2 for the parts outside the CDR3, the full variable domain is KAGVTQTPRYLIKTRGQQVTLSCSPISGHRSVSWYQQTPGQGLQFLFEYFSETQRNKGNFPGRFSGRQFSNSRSEMNVSTLELGDSALYLCASSLAGLQGMSGYTFGSGTRLTVV.

This chain's CDR3 is CASSPQGTEETQYF. The CDR3 DNA reads as TGTGCCAGCAGTCCCCAGGGGACGGAAGAGACCCAGTACTTC. The rearrangement joins TRBV27 to TRBJ2-5; TRBD1 might be the D (6 bases). V lost 5 bases to trimming and J lost 3 bases, with 13 bases between them. The CDR3 extends over 14 amino acids. Looked up from germline, CDR1 is MNHEY and CDR2 is SMNVEV (reference sequence).

This clone was observed a single time. The V call is TRBV5-4, the J call TRBJ2-2; 10 nucleotides align to TRBD2. With V trimmed by 3 bases and J by 3 bases, 5 bases remained unmatched. The CDR3 contains 16 residues. Per the germline V gene, CDR1 is SGHNT and CDR2 is YYREEE (reference sequence). The CDR3 protein is CASSSSLAGYTGELFF. The DNA for the CDR3 is TGTGCCAGCAGCTCATCACTAGCGGGATACACCGGGGAGCTGTTTTTT.

This clone was seen once. The chain has TRBV15 and TRBJ2-1, with TRBD2 matching 12 bases. The CDR3 spans 16 residues. Germline CDR1 reads LNHNV; CDR2 reads YYDKDF (reference sequence). The V and J ends lost 2 bases and 4 bases, in that order; junction bases with no gene match: 3. CDR3 protein: CATSRLTSGSYNEQFF. DNA for the CDR3: TGTGCCACCAGCAGATTGACTAGCGGGAGTTACAATGAGCAGTTCTTC.

This rearrangement joins TRBV28 to TRBJ2-1; D is possibly TRBD1 (5 bases). Germline values: CDR1 MDHEN, CDR2 SYDVKM. The V and J ends lost 7 bases and 5 bases respectively, with 18 bases between them. The CDR3 is 15 residues long. Here the CDR3 reads CASTFPQGYNNEQFF. DNA of the CDR3: TGTGCCAGCACCTTCCCGCAGGGATACAACAATGAGCAGTTCTTC.

This clone was recorded only once. CDR3 nucleotides: TGTGCCACCAGCAGAGTGGACACCAATCAGCCCCAGCATTTT. This codes for CATSRVDTNQPQHF. The J gene is TRBJ1-5, the V gene TRBV15; D is possibly TRBD1 (5 bases). Per germline, CDR1 LNHNV and CDR2 YYDKDF (reference sequence). V gave up 1 base and J gave up 3 bases, with 7 bases separating them. The length of the CDR3 is 14 residues.

The chain carries TRBV6-6 and TRBJ2-5; 10 bases align to TRBD1. The CDR3 totals 13 residues. Germline trimming cut 4 bases from V and 11 bases from J; bases unmatched to any gene: 7. CDR1 and CDR2 (germline): MNHNY, SVGAGI (reference sequence). CDR3 protein: CASSFDRGREQYF. The CDR3 DNA reads as TGTGCCAGCAGTTTCGACAGGGGGCGTGAGCAGTACTTC.

This chain links TRBV2 with TRBJ1-2; no reliable D call. The V gene lost 7 bases and the J gene lost 12 bases, with 15 bases spanning the gap. Germline assignment: CDR1 SNHLY and CDR2 FYNNEI. The CDR3 sequence is 11 residues long. CDR3 protein: CASKSSRADTF. The DNA of the CDR3 is TGTGCCAGCAAATCGTCGCGGGCCGACACCTTC.

The CDR3 sequence is CATAPWADGYTF. In DNA form, the CDR3 reads TGTGCCACCGCGCCCTGGGCAGATGGCTACACCTTC. The chain links TRBV7-9 to TRBJ1-2; D call uncertain. Per the germline V gene, CDR1 is SEHNR and CDR2 is FQNEAQ (reference sequence). V was clipped by 10 bases and J by 6 bases, with 15 bases between them. The CDR3 length is 12 residues.

CDR3: CASSLGAFRYGYTF. Here the CDR3 DNA reads TGTGCCAGCAGCTTAGGCGCATTTCGCTATGGCTACACCTTC. This rearrangement joins TRBV7-6 to TRBJ1-2, with unresolved D. Germline V gene lookup returns CDR1 SGHVS and CDR2 FNYEAQ. Deletions cut 1 base from V and 4 bases from J, with 10 bases between. This CDR3 has 14 residues. Full variable domain (missing parts from reference TRBV7-6 and TRBJ1-2): GAGVSQSPRYKVTKRGQDVALRCDPISGHVSLYWYRQALGQGPEFLTYFNYEAQQDKSGLPNDRFSAERPEGSISTLTIQRTEQRDSAMYRCASSLGAFRYGYTFGSGTRLTVV.

This rearrangement joins TRBV9 to TRBJ2-1; tentative D call: TRBD1 (5 bases). The CDR3 runs 16 residues. The V gene's germline CDR1 is SGDLS and CDR2 YYNGEE. With 0 bases removed from V and 1 base from J, the gap between germline ends came to 11 bases. The CDR3 loop is CASSVAQGLSYNEQFF. As DNA, the CDR3 is TGTGCCAGCAGCGTAGCGCAGGGTTTGTCCTACAATGAGCAGTTCTTC.

The chain recombines TRBV28 with TRBJ2-5; maybe TRBD2 (7 bases). This CDR3 contains 15 residues. CDR1 and CDR2 from the germline V gene are MDHEN and SYDVKM. Trimming pared 5 bases from V and 5 bases from J, leaving 18 bases between. CDR3 protein: CASSPRGAITETQYF. CDR3 DNA sequence: TGTGCCAGCAGTCCCCGGGGGGCGATAACGGAGACCCAGTACTTC.

The chain is built from TRBV2 and TRBJ1-5; the D gene is possibly TRBD1 (6 bases). Germline-derived CDR1 and CDR2 are SNHLY and FYNNEI. V was shortened by 6 bases and J by 1 base, with 16 bases between the two germline ends. The CDR3 loop spans 16 amino acids. DNA of the CDR3: TGTGCCAGCAGCCCTAAACAGGGAGGGAGCAATCAGCCCCAGCATTTT. Translated: CASSPKQGGSNQPQHF.

The chain is built from TRBV7-3 and TRBJ1-2, with a tentative D call TRBD1 (6 bases). The CDR3 covers 15 residues. V lost 5 bases and J lost 1, with 14 bases in between. Germline CDR1 SGHTA, CDR2 FQGTGA. CDR3 region: CASSPTGGSNYGYTF. The CDR3 bases are TGTGCCAGCAGCCCGACTGGGGGCAGTAACTATGGCTACACCTTC.

V is TRBV6-5 and J is TRBJ1-5; D is uncertain. This CDR3 is 15 amino acids long. V was trimmed by 6 bases and J by 3 bases, leaving 15 bases between them. Per the germline V gene, CDR1 is MNHEY and CDR2 is SVGAGI. CDR3 DNA: TGTGCCAGCAGGCGGGGTGGCAGAACCAATCAGCCCCAGCATTTT. This codes for CASRRGGRTNQPQHF.

The genes are TRBV5-1 and TRBJ2-3; perhaps TRBD2 as D (5 bases). This CDR3 contains 16 residues. V lost 5 bases, J lost 2 bases, and 18 bases lay in between. Germline CDR1 reads SGHRS; CDR2 reads YFSETQ. The CDR3 spells CASSFFGSSPTDTQYF. The CDR3, as DNA: TGCGCCAGCAGTTTTTTTGGGAGCAGTCCCACAGATACGCAGTATTTT.

This clone was detected only once. The genes are TRBV30 and TRBJ2-1; perhaps TRBD2 as D (5 bases). Trimming stripped 3 bases from V and 7 bases from J, with 7 bases between. The CDR3 length is 11 residues. The germline V gene encodes CDR1 GTSNPN and CDR2 SVGIG (reference sequence). CDR3 region: CAWSGVNEQFF. For the CDR3, the DNA is TGTGCCTGGAGCGGGGTTAATGAGCAGTTCTTC.

In the case of this clone: A junction boundary mismatches the germline segment, possibly from a read error. CDR3: CASSLDRNTEAFF. CDR3 in DNA: TGTGCCAGCAGTTTGGACAGGAACACTGAAGCTTTCTTT. The J gene is TRBJ1-1, the V gene TRBV5-4; tentative D call: TRBD1 (6 bases). CDR1 is SGHNT, CDR2 YYREEE, per germline (reference sequence). The CDR3 totals 13 residues.

The chain links TRBV9 to TRBJ1-1; weak D call: TRBD1 (6 bases). The germline CDR1 and CDR2 sequences are SGDLS and YYNGEE. CDR3 length: 14 amino acids. Deletions cut 4 bases from V and 2 bases from J, with 12 bases between. CDR3 in amino acids: CASSRGQLNTEAFF. CDR3 nucleotides: TGTGCCAGCAGCCGAGGACAGCTTAACACTGAAGCTTTCTTT.

The rearrangement links TRBV7-2 to TRBJ2-7; no clear D gene. The CDR3 spans 15 residues. Trimming removed 3 bases at V and 2 bases at J, with 14 bases between. CDR1 is SGHTA, CDR2 FQGNSA, per germline. The CDR3 DNA reads TGTGCCAGCAGCTTTCTCCCAGGATTAACCTACGAGCAGTACTTC. This encodes CASSFLPGLTYEQYF. The full variable domain, its missing parts supplied by reference TRBV7-2 and TRBJ2-7, is GAGVSQSPSNKVTEKGKDVELRCDPISGHTALYWYRQSLGQGLEFLIYFQGNSAPDKSGLPSDRFSAERTGGSVSTLTIQRTQQEDSAVYLCASSFLPGLTYEQYFGPGTRLTVT.